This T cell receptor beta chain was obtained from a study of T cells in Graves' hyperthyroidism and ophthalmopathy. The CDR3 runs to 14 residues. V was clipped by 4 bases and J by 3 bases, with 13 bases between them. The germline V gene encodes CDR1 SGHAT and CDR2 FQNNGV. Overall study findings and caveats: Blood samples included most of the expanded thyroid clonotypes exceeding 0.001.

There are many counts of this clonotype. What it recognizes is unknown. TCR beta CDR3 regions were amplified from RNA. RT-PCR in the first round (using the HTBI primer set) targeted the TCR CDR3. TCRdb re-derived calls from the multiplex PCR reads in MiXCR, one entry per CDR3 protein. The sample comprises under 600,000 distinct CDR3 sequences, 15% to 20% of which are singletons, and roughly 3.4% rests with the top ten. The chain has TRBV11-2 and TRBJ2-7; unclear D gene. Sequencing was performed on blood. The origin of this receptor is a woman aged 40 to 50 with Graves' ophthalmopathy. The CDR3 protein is CASSSHHDGYEQYF. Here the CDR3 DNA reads TGTGCCAGCAGCTCACACCACGACGGCTACGAGCAGTACTTC. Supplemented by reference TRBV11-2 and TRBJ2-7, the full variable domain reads EAGVAQSPRYKIIEKRQSVAFWCNPISGHATLYWYQQILGQGPKLLIQFQNNGVVDDSQLPKDRFSAERLKGVDSTLKIQPAKLEDSAVYLCASSSHHDGYEQYFGPGTRLTVT.